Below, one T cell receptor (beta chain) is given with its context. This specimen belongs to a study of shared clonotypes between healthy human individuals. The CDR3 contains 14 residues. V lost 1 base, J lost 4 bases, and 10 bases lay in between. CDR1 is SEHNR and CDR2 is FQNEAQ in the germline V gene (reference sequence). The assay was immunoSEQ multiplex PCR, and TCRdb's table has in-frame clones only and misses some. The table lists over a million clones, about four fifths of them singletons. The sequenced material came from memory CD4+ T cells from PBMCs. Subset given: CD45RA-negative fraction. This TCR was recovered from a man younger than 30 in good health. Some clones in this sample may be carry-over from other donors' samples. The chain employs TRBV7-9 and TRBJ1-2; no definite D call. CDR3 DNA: TGTGCCAGCAGCTTAGAAGGCAGTTTCTATGGCTACACCTTC. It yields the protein CASSLEGSFYGYTF.